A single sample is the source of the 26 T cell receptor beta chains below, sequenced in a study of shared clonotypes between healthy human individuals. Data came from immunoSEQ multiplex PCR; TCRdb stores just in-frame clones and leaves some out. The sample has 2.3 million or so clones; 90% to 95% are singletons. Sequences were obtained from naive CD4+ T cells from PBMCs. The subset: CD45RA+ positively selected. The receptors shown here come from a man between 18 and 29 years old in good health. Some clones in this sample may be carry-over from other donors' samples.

The CDR3 reads CASSPLGQGRYEQYF. CDR3 bases: TGTGCCAGCTCACCTCTCGGACAGGGACGCTACGAGCAGTACTTC. The chain has TRBV18 and TRBJ2-7, with 8 nucleotides matching TRBD1. V was pared by 3 bases and J by 3 bases, with 7 bases of the junction left unmatched. Germline V gene data show CDR1 as KGHSH and CDR2 as LQKENI. This CDR3 region has 15 residues.

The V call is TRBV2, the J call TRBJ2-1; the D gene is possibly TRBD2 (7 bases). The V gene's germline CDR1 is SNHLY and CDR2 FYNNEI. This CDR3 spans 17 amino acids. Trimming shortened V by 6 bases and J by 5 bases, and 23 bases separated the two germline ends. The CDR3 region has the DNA TGTGCCAGCAGACGGGGGGCGACTAGCAGGGTCCACAATGAGCAGTTCTTC. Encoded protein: CASRRGATSRVHNEQFF.

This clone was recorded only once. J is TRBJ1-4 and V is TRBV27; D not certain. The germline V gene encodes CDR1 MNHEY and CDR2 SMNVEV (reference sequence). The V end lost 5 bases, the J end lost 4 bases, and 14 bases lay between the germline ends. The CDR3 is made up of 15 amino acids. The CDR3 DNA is TGTGCCAGCAGTCCGTCTTTTATTGGTAATGAAAAACTGTTTTTT. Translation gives CASSPSFIGNEKLFF. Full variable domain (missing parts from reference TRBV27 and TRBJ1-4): EAQVTQNPRYLITVTGKKLTVTCSQNMNHEYMSWYRQDPGLGLRQIYYSMNVEVTDKGDVPEGYKVSRKEKRNFPLILESPSPNQTSLYFCASSPSFIGNEKLFFGSGTQLSVL.

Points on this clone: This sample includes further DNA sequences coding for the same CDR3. The CDR3 DNA follows: TGTGCCAGCTCACCGAAAAATCAGCCCCAGCATTTT. Translation: CASSPKNQPQHF. The chain recombines TRBV18 with TRBJ1-5; D is ambiguous. The CDR3 totals 12 residues. Per the germline V gene, CDR1 is KGHSH and CDR2 is LQKENI. Trimming pared 3 bases from V and 4 bases from J, leaving 4 bases between.

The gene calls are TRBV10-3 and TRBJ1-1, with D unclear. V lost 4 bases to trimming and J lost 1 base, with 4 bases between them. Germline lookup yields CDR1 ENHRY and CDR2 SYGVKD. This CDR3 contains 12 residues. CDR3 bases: TGTGCCATCAGTGCGCAGAACACTGAAGCTTTCTTT. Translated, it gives CAISAQNTEAFF.

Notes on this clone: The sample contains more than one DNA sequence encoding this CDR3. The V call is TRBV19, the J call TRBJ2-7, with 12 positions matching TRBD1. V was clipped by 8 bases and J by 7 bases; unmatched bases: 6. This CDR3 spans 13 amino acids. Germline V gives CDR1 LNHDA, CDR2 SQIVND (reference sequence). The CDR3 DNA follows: TGTGCCAGTTCGGGACAGGGGGCGCGTGAGCAGTACTTC. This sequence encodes CASSGQGAREQYF.

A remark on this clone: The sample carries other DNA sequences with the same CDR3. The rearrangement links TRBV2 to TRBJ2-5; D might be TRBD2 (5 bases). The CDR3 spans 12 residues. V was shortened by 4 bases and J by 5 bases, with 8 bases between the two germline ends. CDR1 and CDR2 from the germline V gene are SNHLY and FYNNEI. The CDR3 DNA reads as TGTGCCAGCAGTGTGGGCGGGGAGACCCAGTACTTC. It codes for CASSVGGETQYF.

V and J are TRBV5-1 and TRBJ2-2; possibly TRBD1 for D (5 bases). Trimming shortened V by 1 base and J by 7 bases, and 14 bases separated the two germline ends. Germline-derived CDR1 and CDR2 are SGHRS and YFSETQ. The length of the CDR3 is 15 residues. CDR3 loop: CASSLNAGSIGELFF. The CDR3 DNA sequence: TGCGCCAGCAGCTTGAATGCAGGGTCTATCGGGGAGCTGTTTTTT.

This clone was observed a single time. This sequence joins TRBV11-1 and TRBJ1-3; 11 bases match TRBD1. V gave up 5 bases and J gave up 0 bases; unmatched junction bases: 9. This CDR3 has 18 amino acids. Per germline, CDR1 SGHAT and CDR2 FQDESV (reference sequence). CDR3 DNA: TGTGCCAGCAGCCCTCGGGACAGGGGGTTTCACTCTGGAAACACCATATATTTT. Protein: CASSPRDRGFHSGNTIYF.

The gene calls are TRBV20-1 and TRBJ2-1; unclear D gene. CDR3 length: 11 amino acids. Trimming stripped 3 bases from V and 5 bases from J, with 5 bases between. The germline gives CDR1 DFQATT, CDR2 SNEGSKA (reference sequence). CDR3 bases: TGCAGTGCTAGTGGGCACAATGAGCAGTTCTTC. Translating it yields CSASGHNEQFF.

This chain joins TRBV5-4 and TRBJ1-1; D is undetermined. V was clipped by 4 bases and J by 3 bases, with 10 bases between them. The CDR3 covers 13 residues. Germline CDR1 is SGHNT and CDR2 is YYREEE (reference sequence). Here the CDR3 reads CASSPRAYTEAFF. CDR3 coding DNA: TGTGCCAGCAGCCCTAGGGCCTACACTGAAGCTTTCTTT.

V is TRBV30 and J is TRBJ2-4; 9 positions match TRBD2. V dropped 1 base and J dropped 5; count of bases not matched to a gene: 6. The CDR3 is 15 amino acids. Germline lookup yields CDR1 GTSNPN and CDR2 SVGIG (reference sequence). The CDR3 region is CAWSDAGTSQNIQYF. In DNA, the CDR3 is TGTGCCTGGAGTGACGCCGGGACTAGCCAAAACATTCAGTACTTC.

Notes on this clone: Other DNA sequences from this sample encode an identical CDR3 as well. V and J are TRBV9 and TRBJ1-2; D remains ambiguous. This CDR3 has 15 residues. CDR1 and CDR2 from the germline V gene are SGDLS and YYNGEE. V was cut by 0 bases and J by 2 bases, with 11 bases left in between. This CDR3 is CASSVGGASNYGYTF. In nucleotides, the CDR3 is TGTGCCAGCAGCGTAGGTGGAGCTTCCAACTATGGCTACACCTTC.

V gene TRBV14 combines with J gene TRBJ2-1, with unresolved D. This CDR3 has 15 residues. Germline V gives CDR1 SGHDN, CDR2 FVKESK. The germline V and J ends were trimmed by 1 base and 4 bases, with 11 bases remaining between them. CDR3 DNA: TGTGCCAGCAGCCAAGGGCCATGGCAATACAATGAGCAGTTCTTC. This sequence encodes CASSQGPWQYNEQFF.

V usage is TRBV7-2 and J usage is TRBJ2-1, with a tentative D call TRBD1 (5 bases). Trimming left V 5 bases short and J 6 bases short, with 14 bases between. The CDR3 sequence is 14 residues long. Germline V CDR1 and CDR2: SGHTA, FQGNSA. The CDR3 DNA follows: TGTGCCAGCAGCCGTCCAGGGCAGGTCAATGAGCAGTTCTTC. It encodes CASSRPGQVNEQFF. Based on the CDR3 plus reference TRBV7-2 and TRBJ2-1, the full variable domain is GAGVSQSPSNKVTEKGKDVELRCDPISGHTALYWYRQSLGQGLEFLIYFQGNSAPDKSGLPSDRFSAERTGGSVSTLTIQRTQQEDSAVYLCASSRPGQVNEQFFGPGTRLTVL.

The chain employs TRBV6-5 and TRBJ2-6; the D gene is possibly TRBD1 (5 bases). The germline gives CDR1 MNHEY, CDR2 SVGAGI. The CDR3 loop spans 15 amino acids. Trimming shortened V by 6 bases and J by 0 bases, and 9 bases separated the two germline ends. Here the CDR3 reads CASRRQPSGANVLTF. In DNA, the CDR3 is TGTGCCAGCAGGAGACAGCCCTCTGGGGCCAACGTCCTGACTTTC.

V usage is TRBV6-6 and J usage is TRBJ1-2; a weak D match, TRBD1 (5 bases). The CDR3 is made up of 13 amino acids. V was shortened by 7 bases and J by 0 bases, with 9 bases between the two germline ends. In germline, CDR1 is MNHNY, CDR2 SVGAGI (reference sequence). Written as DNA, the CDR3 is TGTGCCAGCAAGCAGACAGCTAACTATGGCTACACCTTC. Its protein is CASKQTANYGYTF.

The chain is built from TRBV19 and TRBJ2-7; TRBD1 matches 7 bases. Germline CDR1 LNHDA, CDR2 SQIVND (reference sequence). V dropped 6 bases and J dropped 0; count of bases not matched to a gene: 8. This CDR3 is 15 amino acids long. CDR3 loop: CASRRSRDSSYEQYF. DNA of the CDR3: TGTGCCAGTAGACGGAGTAGGGACAGCTCCTACGAGCAGTACTTC.

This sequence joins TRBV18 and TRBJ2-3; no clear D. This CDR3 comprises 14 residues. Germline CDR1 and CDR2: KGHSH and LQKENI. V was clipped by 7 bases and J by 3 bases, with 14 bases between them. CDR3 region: CASYDQRATDTQYF. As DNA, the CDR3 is TGTGCCAGCTATGACCAAAGGGCTACAGATACGCAGTATTTT.

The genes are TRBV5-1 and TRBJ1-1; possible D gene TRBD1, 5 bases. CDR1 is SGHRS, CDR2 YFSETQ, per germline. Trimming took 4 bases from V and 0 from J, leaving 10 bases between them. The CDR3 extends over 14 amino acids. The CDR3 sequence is CASSVATVNTEAFF. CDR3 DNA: TGCGCCAGCAGCGTTGCGACAGTGAACACTGAAGCTTTCTTT. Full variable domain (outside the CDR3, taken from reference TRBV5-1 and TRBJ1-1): KAGVTQTPRYLIKTRGQQVTLSCSPISGHRSVSWYQQTPGQGLQFLFEYFSETQRNKGNFPGRFSGRQFSNSRSEMNVSTLELGDSALYLCASSVATVNTEAFFGQGTRLTVV.

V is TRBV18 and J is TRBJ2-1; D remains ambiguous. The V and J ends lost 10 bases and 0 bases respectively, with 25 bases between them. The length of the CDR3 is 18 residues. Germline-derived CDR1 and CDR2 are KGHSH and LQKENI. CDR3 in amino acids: CATLIGRAFASSYNEQFF. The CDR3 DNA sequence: TGTGCCACCCTCATCGGAAGGGCCTTCGCAAGCTCCTACAATGAGCAGTTCTTC.

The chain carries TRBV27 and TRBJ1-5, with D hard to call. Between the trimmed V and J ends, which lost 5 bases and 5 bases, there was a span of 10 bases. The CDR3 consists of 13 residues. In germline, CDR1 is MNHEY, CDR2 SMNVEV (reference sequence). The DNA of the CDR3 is TGTGCCAGCAGTCGCCAAGCCGATCAGCCCCAGCATTTT. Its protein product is CASSRQADQPQHF.

CDR3 in amino acids: CASSYVAGAYEQYF. Here the CDR3 DNA reads TGTGCCAGCAGCTACGTAGCGGGAGCCTACGAGCAGTACTTC. The V gene is TRBV7-2, the J gene TRBJ2-7, with 9 positions matching TRBD2. Germline CDR1 reads SGHTA; CDR2 reads FQGNSA. V trimming: 4 bases; J trimming: 2 bases; junction bases outside the gene matches: 3. The length of the CDR3 is 14 residues.

CDR3 loop: CARSGHKGCRGRGGDQPQHF. In nucleotides, the CDR3 is TGTGCCAGAAGCGGTCACAAAGGGTGCAGGGGGCGAGGTGGGGATCAGCCCCAGCATTTT. The gene calls are TRBV5-3 and TRBJ1-5; 8 bases fit TRBD1. TRBV5-3 is labeled an ORF, and its function is uncertain. This CDR3 is built from 20 residues. Trimming at V came to 4 bases and at J to 5 bases, leaving 23 bases not matched to a gene.

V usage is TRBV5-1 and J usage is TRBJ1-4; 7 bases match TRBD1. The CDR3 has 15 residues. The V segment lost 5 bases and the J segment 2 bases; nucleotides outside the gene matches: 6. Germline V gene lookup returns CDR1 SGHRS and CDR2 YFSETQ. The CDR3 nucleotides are TGCGCCAGCAGACAGGGGTATGGGACTAATGAAAAACTGTTTTTT. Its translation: CASRQGYGTNEKLFF. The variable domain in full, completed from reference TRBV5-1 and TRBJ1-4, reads KAGVTQTPRYLIKTRGQQVTLSCSPISGHRSVSWYQQTPGQGLQFLFEYFSETQRNKGNFPGRFSGRQFSNSRSEMNVSTLELGDSALYLCASRQGYGTNEKLFFGSGTQLSVL.

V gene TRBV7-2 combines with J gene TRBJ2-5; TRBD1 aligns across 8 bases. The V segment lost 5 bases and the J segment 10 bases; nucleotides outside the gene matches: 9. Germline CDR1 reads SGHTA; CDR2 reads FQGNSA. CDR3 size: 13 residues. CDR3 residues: CASSTGGPLGQYF. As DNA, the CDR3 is TGTGCCAGCAGCACAGGGGGGCCTTTGGGCCAGTACTTC.